This T cell receptor (beta chain) stems from a study of patients and donors after allogeneic stem cell transplantation. Relative to its sample, this clonotype is medium-sized (0.01 to 0.1%). V was clipped by 3 bases and J by 9 bases, with 15 bases between them. This CDR3 has 13 amino acids. The germline V gene has CDR1 KGHSH and CDR2 LQKENI. TCRdb re-derived calls from the RT-PCR reads in MiXCR, one entry per CDR3 protein. The sample consists of 2,700 or so distinct CDR3 sequences, approximately 5.4% of them appearing once. The chain employs TRBV18 and TRBJ2-7, with a possible D match to TRBD1 (6 bases). The material sequenced was blood, either unsorted or a sorted T cell fraction (not recorded which). The sequence derives from a human donor who was either an allogeneic HSCT recipient or a stem cell or donor lymphocyte infusion donor (not recorded which). It is not recorded whose cells these are; they may come from a transplant donor. For the CDR3, the DNA is TGTGCCAGCTCACCTGGACAGCAGAACGGGCAGTACTTC. Translation: CASSPGQQNGQYF. Using reference TRBV18 and TRBJ2-7 for the parts outside the CDR3, the full variable domain is NAGVMQNPRHLVRRRGQEARLRCSPMKGHSHVYWYRQLPEEGLKFMVYLQKENIIDESGMPKERFSAEFPKEGPSILRIQQVVRGDSAAYFCASSPGQQNGQYFGPGTRLTVT.